This is a list of T cell receptor beta chains from one sample in a study of shared clonotypes between healthy human individuals. Only in-frame clones appear in the TCRdb table, and some are missing; sequencing was by immunoSEQ multiplex PCR. The sample comprises a few million clones, roughly 92% of which are singletons, and approximately 0.4% rests with the top ten. Sequencing input: naive CD4+ T cells from PBMCs. The receptor source for this set is a man between 18 and 35 years old in good health. Some clones in this sample may be carry-over from other donors' samples. The CDR3 runs from the conserved cysteine through the conserved F or W. The order of the fields is CDR3 length, J gene, D gene, V gene, clone size, CDR3 protein, CDR3 DNA. A D gene is named only where the DNA matches it firmly. Size is stated for part of the rows, as once, few or many counts, or as a class when the clone is expanded.

16 | TRBJ2-2 | TRBD2 | TRBV11-3 | NA | CASSWTSGRDTGELFF | TGTGCCAGCAGCTGGACTAGCGGGAGGGACACCGGGGAGCTGTTTTTT
14 | TRBJ2-7 | NA | TRBV5-1 | NA | CASSSGRPHDEQYF | TGCGCCAGCAGCTCCGGACGACCCCACGACGAGCAGTACTTC
16 | TRBJ2-2 | TRBD2 | TRBV2 | NA | CASSEGSGTNTGELFF | TGTGCCAGCAGTGAAGGGAGCGGGACTAACACCGGGGAGCTGTTTTTT
14 | TRBJ2-7 | NA | TRBV27 | NA | CASSFLVVGSEQYF | TGTGCCAGCAGTTTCTTGGTTGTGGGCTCCGAGCAGTACTTC
14 | TRBJ2-5 | TRBD2 | TRBV5-1 | NA | CASSTLAGAETQYF | TGCGCCAGCAGCACCTTAGCGGGGGCAGAGACCCAGTACTTC
14 | TRBJ2-7 | NA | TRBV10-3 | NA | CAISEVLAPVAQYF | TGTGCCATCAGTGAAGTTCTAGCGCCTGTGGCTCAGTACTTC
14 | TRBJ2-7 | TRBD1 | TRBV5-1 | NA | CASSAGQAMGEQYF | TGCGCCAGCAGCGCAGGACAGGCCATGGGCGAGCAGTACTTC
14 | TRBJ1-4 | TRBD1 | TRBV5-1 | NA | CASSYGTDNEKLFF | TGCGCCAGCAGCTACGGGACAGATAATGAAAAACTGTTTTTT
15 | TRBJ1-4 | NA | TRBV5-5 | NA | CASSLAGRTNEKLFF | TGTGCCAGCAGCTTGGCGGGAAGAACTAATGAAAAACTGTTTTTT
14 | TRBJ2-4 | NA | TRBV15 | NA | CATSRKLQGNIQYF | TGTGCCACCAGCAGGAAGTTACAGGGAAACATTCAGTACTTC
14 | TRBJ2-3 | TRBD1 | TRBV29-1 | NA | CSVAQGPPTDTQYF | TGCAGCGTTGCACAGGGGCCCCCCACAGATACGCAGTATTTT
16 | TRBJ2-7 | TRBD2 | TRBV7-2 | NA | CASSLGLAGALYEQYF | TGTGCCAGCAGCCTAGGACTAGCGGGAGCCTTATACGAGCAGTACTTC
18 | TRBJ2-3 | TRBD2 | TRBV4-2 | NA | CASSLVSLAGGFGDTQYF | TGTGCCAGCAGCTTAGTCTCCCTAGCGGGAGGGTTTGGAGATACGCAGTATTTT
13 | TRBJ2-7 | NA | TRBV28 | once | CASSLQGIYEQYF | TGTGCCAGCAGTTTACAGGGAATCTACGAGCAGTACTTC
16 | TRBJ2-3 | NA | TRBV4-1 | NA | CASSQGRDLTTDTQYF | TGCGCCAGCAGCCAAGGCCGGGACCTCACCACAGATACGCAGTATTTT
14 | TRBJ2-7 | TRBD1 | TRBV15 | NA | CATSRRQGYYEQYF | TGTGCCACCAGCCGCCGACAGGGTTACTACGAGCAGTACTTC
13 | TRBJ2-3 | TRBD1 | TRBV5-1 | once | CASSAQGSDTQYF | TGCGCCAGCAGCGCACAGGGGTCGGATACGCAGTATTTT
19 | TRBJ2-3 | NA | TRBV4-3 | NA | CASSQDGPRTYLGSDTQYF | TGCGCCAGCAGCCAAGATGGGCCTCGGACCTACCTGGGGTCAGATACGCAGTATTTT
17 | TRBJ2-1 | NA | TRBV7-2 | NA | CASSLVYMAGELNEQFF | TGTGCCAGCAGCTTAGTTTATATGGCGGGCGAACTCAATGAGCAGTTCTTC
18 | TRBJ1-4 | NA | TRBV29-1 | NA | CSVLTTWQGRTVGEKLFF | TGCAGCGTTTTAACAACCTGGCAGGGAAGGACGGTGGGGGAAAAACTGTTTTTT
13 | TRBJ2-2 | TRBD2 | TRBV10-2 | NA | CATLGTSGGELFF | TGCGCCACGTTAGGGACTAGCGGGGGGGAGCTGTTTTTT
15 | TRBJ2-4 | TRBD1 | TRBV9 | NA | CASSVGTAAKNIQYF | TGTGCCAGCAGCGTTGGGACAGCAGCCAAAAACATTCAGTACTTC
15 | TRBJ2-1 | TRBD2 | TRBV28 | NA | CASSLRTSGYNEQFF | TGTGCCAGCAGTTTACGGACTAGCGGATACAATGAGCAGTTCTTC
14 | TRBJ1-1 | TRBD1 | TRBV19 | few | CAIRPTGESTEAFF | TGTGCCATTAGACCGACAGGGGAGTCCACTGAAGCTTTCTTT
14 | TRBJ2-7 | TRBD1 | TRBV29-1 | NA | CSVRGQGATYEQYF | TGCAGCGTGAGGGGACAGGGGGCCACCTACGAGCAGTACTTC
15 | TRBJ2-1 | TRBD2 | TRBV18 | NA | CASSPGTSGYNEQFF | TGTGCCAGCTCACCCGGGACTAGCGGTTACAATGAGCAGTTCTTC
17 | TRBJ2-1 | NA | TRBV7-3 | NA | CASSRYGAGSSYNEQFF | TGTGCCAGCAGCCGCTACGGGGCGGGTTCGTCCTACAATGAGCAGTTCTTC
16 | TRBJ2-7 | TRBD1 | TRBV28 | NA | CASSFPWTGRGYEQYF | TGTGCCAGCAGTTTCCCCTGGACAGGGAGAGGCTACGAGCAGTACTTC
14 | TRBJ1-1 | TRBD1 | TRBV28 | NA | CASSLSRGDTEAFF | TGTGCCAGCAGTTTGTCCAGGGGGGACACTGAAGCTTTCTTT
16 | TRBJ1-5 | TRBD1 | TRBV5-1 | NA | CASSPGQGTATQPQHF | TGCGCCAGCAGCCCCGGACAGGGAACAGCCACTCAGCCCCAGCATTTT
15 | TRBJ2-2 | NA | TRBV6-6 | NA | CASSFGGSNTGELFF | TGTGCCAGCAGTTTTGGGGGATCGAACACCGGGGAGCTGTTTTTT
16 | TRBJ2-7 | NA | TRBV28 | NA | CASSLAQGGPYYEQYF | TGTGCCAGCAGTTTAGCGCAAGGAGGCCCCTACTACGAGCAGTACTTC
14 | TRBJ2-7 | NA | TRBV6-5 | NA | CASSVRDLSYEQYF | TGTGCCAGCAGTGTCCGGGACCTCTCCTACGAGCAGTACTTC
15 | TRBJ2-7 | NA | TRBV6-5 | NA | CASRLQGGPLYEQYF | TGTGCCAGCAGACTACAGGGGGGGCCCCTCTACGAGCAGTACTTC
15 | TRBJ2-1 | NA | TRBV28 | NA | CASSLEGVSYNEQFF | TGTGCCAGCAGTTTAGAAGGGGTCTCCTACAATGAGCAGTTCTTC